A single sample gave rise to the 7 T cell receptor beta chains below, sequenced in a study of cytomegalovirus exposure and HLA in healthy donors. The PCR was carried out with 60 Vbeta primers and 13 Jbeta primers. The table came from immunoSEQ multiplex PCR; TCRdb's copy has only in-frame clones and leaves some out. The table includes about 200,000 clones, about 81% detected once. Sample: PBMCs. The receptors here all came from a woman between 50 and 59 years old in good health and CMV-seropositive.

V usage is TRBV5-5 and J usage is TRBJ2-5, with 7 bases aligning to TRBD2. Unmatched junction bases numbered 6, after V lost 4 bases and J lost 3 bases. This CDR3 has 14 amino acids. From germline, CDR1 is SGHKS and CDR2 YYEKEE (reference sequence). The CDR3 DNA sequence: TGTGCCAGCAGCGGGGTGGGAGGGGAAGAGACCCAGTACTTC. Translated, it gives CASSGVGGEETQYF.

The CDR3 DNA sequence: TGTGCCAGCAGTTCCTTGGGTGGGGGGGGTAGGCAGTTCTTC. Protein sequence: CASSSLGGGGRQFF. The chain has TRBV27 and TRBJ2-1; 7 positions match TRBD2. CDR1 is MNHEY, CDR2 SMNVEV, per germline (reference sequence). This CDR3 is built from 14 residues. V shed 4 bases, J shed 12 bases, and the junction held 12 bases outside the gene matches.

The chain has TRBV28 and TRBJ1-4; D perhaps matches TRBD1 (6 bases). The CDR3 has 16 amino acids. V dropped 3 bases and J dropped 2 bases, with 13 bases sitting between them. The germline CDR1 and CDR2 sequences are MDHEN and SYDVKM. The CDR3 DNA is TGTGCCAGCAGTTTGAGGGGGACGGGGACTAATGAAAAACTGTTTTTT. This gives the protein CASSLRGTGTNEKLFF.

V and J are TRBV28 and TRBJ2-3; 9 bases fit TRBD2. With 7 bases clipped from V and 7 bases from J, the junction kept 9 bases outside the gene matches. The CDR3 spans 14 residues. CDR1 is MDHEN, CDR2 SYDVKM, per germline. CDR3 coding DNA: TGTGCCAGCAAGGGCGGGGGGGCCAGGAATACGCAGTATTTT. Its protein product is CASKGGGARNTQYF.

The chain joins TRBV7-9 to TRBJ2-3; perhaps TRBD2 as D (5 bases). CDR1 SEHNR and CDR2 FQNEAQ come from the germline V gene (reference sequence). The CDR3 sequence is 17 residues long. Trimming took off 4 bases at V and 0 bases at J, with 17 bases between the two ends. The CDR3 loop is CASSSPRTLASTDTQYF. The CDR3 DNA sequence: TGTGCCAGCAGCTCTCCACGGACTCTGGCTAGCACAGATACGCAGTATTTT.

V is TRBV2 and J is TRBJ2-3, with 8 bases matching TRBD2. Germline V gene sequence: CDR1 SNHLY, CDR2 FYNNEI. This CDR3 contains 13 residues. Trimming cost V 6 bases and J 1 base; bases outside gene matches: 0. CDR3 sequence (DNA): TGTGCCAGCAGACTAGCGGGCACAGATACGCAGTATTTT. It translates to CASRLAGTDTQYF.

The chain links TRBV2 to TRBJ2-1, with 8 positions matching TRBD2. The CDR3 runs to 17 residues. The germline V gene encodes CDR1 SNHLY and CDR2 FYNNEI. The trim removed 6 bases at V and 1 base at J, leaving 11 bases unmatched. The CDR3 sequence is CASSRGTSGPSYNEQFF. As DNA, the CDR3 is TGTGCCAGCAGCCGCGGAACTAGCGGCCCGTCCTACAATGAGCAGTTCTTC.